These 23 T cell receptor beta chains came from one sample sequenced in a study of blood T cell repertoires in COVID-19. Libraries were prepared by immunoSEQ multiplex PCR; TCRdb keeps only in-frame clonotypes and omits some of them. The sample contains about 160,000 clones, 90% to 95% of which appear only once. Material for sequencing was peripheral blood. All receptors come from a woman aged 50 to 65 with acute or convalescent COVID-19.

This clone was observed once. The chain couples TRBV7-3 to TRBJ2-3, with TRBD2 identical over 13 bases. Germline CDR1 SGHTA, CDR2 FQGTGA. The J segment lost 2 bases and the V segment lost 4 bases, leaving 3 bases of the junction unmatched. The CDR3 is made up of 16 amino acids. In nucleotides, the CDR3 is TGTGCCAGCAGCTACACTAGCGGGGGGGACACAGATACGCAGTATTTT. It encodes CASSYTSGGDTDTQYF.

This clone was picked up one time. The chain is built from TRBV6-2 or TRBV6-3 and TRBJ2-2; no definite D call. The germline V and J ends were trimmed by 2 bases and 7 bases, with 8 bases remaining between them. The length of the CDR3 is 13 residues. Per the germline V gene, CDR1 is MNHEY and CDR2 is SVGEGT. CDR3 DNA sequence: TGTGCCAGCAGTTACCATGAGGTCGGGGAGCTGTTTTTT. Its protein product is CASSYHEVGELFF.

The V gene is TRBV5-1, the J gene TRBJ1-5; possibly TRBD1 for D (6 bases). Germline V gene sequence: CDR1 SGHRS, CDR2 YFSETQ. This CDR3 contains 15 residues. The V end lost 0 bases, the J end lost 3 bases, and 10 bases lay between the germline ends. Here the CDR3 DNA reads TGCGCCAGCAGCTTGGCGGGGGGGGCCAATCAGCCCCAGCATTTT. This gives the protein CASSLAGGANQPQHF.

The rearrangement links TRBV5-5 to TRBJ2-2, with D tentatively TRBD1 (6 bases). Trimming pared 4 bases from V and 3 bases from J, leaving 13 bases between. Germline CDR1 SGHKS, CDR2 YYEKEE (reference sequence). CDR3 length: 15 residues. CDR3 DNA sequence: TGTGCCAGCAGCCCCCGGAACAGGGACACCGGGGAGCTGTTTTTT. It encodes CASSPRNRDTGELFF.

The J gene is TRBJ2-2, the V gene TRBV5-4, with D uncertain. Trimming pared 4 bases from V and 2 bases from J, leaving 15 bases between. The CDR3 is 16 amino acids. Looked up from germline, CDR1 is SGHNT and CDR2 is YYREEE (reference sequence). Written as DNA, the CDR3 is TGTGCCAGCAGCCCTAAGAATTCCCTAAACACCGGGGAGCTGTTTTTT. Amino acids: CASSPKNSLNTGELFF.

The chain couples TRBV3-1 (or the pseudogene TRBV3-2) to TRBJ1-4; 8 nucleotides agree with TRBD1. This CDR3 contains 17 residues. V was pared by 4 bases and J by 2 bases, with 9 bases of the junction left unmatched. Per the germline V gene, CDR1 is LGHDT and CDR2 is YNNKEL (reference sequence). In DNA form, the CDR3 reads TGTGCCAGCAGCCGGACAGGGATGGAGCTGACTAATGAAAAACTGTTTTTT. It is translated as CASSRTGMELTNEKLFF.

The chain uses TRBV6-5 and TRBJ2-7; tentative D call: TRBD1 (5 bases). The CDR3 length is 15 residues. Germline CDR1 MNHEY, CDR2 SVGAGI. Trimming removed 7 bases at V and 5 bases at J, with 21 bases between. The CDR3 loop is CASTMGQPSSHEQYF. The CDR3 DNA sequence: TGTGCCAGCACAATGGGGCAGCCATCAAGCCACGAGCAGTACTTC.

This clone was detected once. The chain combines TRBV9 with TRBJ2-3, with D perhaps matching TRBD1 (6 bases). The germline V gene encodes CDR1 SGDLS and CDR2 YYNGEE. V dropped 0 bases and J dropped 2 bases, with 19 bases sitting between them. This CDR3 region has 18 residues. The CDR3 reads CASSVVNPDSPFTDTQYF. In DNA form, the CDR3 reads TGTGCCAGCAGCGTAGTAAACCCGGACAGCCCGTTCACAGATACGCAGTATTTT.

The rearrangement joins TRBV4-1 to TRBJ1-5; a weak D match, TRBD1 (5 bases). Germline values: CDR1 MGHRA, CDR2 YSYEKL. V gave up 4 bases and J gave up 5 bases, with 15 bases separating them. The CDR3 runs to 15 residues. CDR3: CASSLASGDDQPQHF. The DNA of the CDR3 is TGCGCCAGCAGCCTCGCTTCGGGGGATGATCAGCCCCAGCATTTT.

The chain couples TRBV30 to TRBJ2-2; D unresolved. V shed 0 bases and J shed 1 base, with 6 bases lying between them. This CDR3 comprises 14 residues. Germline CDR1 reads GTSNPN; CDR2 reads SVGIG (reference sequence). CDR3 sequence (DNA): TGTGCCTGGAGTGTGGGCGTGAACACCGGGGAGCTGTTTTTT. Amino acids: CAWSVGVNTGELFF.

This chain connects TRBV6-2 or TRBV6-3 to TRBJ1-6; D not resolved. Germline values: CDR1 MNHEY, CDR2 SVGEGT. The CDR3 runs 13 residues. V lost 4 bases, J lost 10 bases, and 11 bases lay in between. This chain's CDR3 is CASSFEAGSPLHF. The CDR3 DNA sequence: TGTGCCAGCAGTTTTGAGGCGGGCTCACCCCTCCACTTT.

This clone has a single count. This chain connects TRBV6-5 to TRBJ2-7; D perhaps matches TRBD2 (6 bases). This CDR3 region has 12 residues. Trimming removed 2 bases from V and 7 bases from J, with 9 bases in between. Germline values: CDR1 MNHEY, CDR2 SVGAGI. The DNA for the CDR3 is TGTGCCAGCAGTTACAGCGGGCAGGAGCAGTACTTC. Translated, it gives CASSYSGQEQYF.

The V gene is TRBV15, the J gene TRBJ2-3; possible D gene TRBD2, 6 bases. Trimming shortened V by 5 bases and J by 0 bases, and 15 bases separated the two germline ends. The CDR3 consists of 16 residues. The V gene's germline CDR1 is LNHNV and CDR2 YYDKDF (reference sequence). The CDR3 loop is CATSLLSGFSTDTQYF. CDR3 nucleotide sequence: TGTGCCACCAGCCTACTCAGCGGGTTTAGCACAGATACGCAGTATTTT.

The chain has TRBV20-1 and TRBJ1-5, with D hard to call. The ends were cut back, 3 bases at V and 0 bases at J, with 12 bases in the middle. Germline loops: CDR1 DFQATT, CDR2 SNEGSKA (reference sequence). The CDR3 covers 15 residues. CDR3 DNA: TGCAGTGCTAGTGTTCAGGAATATAGCAATCAGCCCCAGCATTTT. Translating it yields CSASVQEYSNQPQHF.

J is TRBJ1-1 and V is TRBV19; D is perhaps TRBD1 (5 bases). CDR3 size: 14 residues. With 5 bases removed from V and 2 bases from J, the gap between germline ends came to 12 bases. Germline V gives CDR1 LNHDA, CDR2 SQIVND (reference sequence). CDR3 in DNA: TGTGCCAGTAGTTCGGTAGGGGCAAACACTGAAGCTTTCTTT. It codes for CASSSVGANTEAFF.

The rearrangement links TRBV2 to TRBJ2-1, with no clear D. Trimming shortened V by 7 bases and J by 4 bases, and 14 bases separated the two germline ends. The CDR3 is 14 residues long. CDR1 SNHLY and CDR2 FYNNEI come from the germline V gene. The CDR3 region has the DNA TGTGCCAGCACTTCAGATGCGGCTTACAATGAGCAGTTCTTC. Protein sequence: CASTSDAAYNEQFF.

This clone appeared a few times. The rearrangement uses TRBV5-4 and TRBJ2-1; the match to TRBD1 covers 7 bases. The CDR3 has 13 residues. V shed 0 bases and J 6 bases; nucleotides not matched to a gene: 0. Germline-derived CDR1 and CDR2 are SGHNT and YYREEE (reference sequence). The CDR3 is CASSLGQGNEQFF. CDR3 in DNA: TGTGCCAGCAGCTTGGGACAGGGCAATGAGCAGTTCTTC.

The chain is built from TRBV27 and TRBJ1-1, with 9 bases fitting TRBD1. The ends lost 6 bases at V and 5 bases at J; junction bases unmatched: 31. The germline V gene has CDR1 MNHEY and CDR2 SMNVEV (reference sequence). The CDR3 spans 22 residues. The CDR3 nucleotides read TGTGCCAGCAGCTCCTTTGGTCCACCGGTGAGGGACAGGGATTCAACGGGAACTGAAGCTTTCTTT. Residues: CASSSFGPPVRDRDSTGTEAFF.

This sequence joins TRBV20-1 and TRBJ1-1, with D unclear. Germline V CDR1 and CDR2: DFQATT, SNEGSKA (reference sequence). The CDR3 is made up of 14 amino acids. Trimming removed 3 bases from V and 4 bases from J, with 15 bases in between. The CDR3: CSASDGSYSTEAFF. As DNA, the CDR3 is TGCAGTGCTAGTGACGGGAGTTACAGCACTGAAGCTTTCTTT.

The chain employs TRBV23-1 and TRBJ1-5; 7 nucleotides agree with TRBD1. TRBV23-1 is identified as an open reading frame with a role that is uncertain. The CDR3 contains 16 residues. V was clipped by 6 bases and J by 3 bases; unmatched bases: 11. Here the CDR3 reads CASSERGPYLNQPQHF. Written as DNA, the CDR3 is TGCGCCAGCAGCGAAAGGGGGCCCTACCTCAATCAGCCCCAGCATTTT.

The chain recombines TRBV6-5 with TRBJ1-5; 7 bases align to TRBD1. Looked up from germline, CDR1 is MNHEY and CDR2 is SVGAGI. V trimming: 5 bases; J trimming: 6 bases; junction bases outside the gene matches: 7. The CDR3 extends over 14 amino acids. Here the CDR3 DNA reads TGTGCCAGCAGTCCTAGGGGACAGACTCAGCCCCAGCATTTT. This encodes CASSPRGQTQPQHF.

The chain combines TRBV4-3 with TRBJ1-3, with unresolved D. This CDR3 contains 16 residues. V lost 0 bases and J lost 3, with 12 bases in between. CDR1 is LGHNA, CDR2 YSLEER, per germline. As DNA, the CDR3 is TGCGCCAGCAGCCAAGATCTGGAGGCCTTTGGAAACACCATATATTTT. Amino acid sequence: CASSQDLEAFGNTIYF.

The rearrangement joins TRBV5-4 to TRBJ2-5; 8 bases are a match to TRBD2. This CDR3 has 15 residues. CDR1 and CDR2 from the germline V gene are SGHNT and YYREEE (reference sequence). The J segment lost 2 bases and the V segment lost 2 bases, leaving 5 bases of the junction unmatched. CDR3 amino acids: CASSFGGGLQETQYF. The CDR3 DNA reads TGTGCCAGCAGCTTTGGCGGGGGGTTACAAGAGACCCAGTACTTC.